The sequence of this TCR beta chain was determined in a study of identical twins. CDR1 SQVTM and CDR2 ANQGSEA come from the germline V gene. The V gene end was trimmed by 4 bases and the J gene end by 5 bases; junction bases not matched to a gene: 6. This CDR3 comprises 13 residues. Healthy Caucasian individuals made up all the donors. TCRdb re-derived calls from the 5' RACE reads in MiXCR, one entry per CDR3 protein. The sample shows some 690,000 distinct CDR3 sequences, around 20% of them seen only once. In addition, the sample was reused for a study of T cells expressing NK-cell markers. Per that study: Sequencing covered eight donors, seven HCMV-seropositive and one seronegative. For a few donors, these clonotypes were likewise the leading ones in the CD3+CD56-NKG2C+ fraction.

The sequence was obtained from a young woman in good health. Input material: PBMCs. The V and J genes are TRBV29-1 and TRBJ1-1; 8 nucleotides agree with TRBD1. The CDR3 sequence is CSVVGTGSTEAFF. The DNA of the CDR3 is TGCAGCGTTGTCGGGACAGGTTCGACTGAAGCTTTCTTT.